This T cell receptor (beta chain) is drawn from a study of T cell repertoires in cytomegalovirus infection. Study information: Signatures in public TCR beta sequences pointed to both CMV infection and matching HLA type. Study findings and constraints: Adding up the frequency of public TCR beta families identified people who carried CMV plus the relevant HLA. In two of eight donors, the top clonotype was HLA-C-restricted CMV-specific.

Many counts were recorded for this clonotype. No antigen is known for it. With V trimmed by 5 bases and J by 1 base, 11 bases remained unmatched. The length of the CDR3 is 17 residues. Looked up from germline, CDR1 is SGHDN and CDR2 is FVKESK. TCRdb called the reads again in MiXCR, with one record for every CDR3 protein. This table has 200,000 to 250,000 distinct CDR3 sequences, roughly 22% appearing once. The rearrangement uses TRBV14 and TRBJ2-3; 8 nucleotides match TRBD1. Sequencing input: CD8+ T cells from PBMCs. The source of this sequence is a human donor in good health (CMV status not recorded). Some clones in this sample may be carry-over from other donors' samples. The CDR3 DNA follows: TGTGCCAGCAGCTTCACGGGACAGGAGCAGGGCACAGATACGCAGTATTTT. Residues: CASSFTGQEQGTDTQYF.